One and the same sample provided the 19 T cell receptor beta chains below, sequenced in a study of technical replicates of blood from a few donors. Profiling relied on immunoSEQ multiplex PCR, and the TCRdb table lists in-frame clones only, not all of them. The table has fewer than 95,000 clones, over 85% seen once. The sample taken for sequencing was T cells isolated from PBMCs. These receptors originate from a human donor in good health.

The CDR3 sequence is CAIAPTANTGELFF. The DNA for the CDR3 is TGTGCCATCGCCCCTACGGCGAACACCGGGGAGCTGTTTTTT. The gene calls are TRBV10-3 and TRBJ2-2; no definite D call. CDR1 is ENHRY and CDR2 is SYGVKD in the germline V gene. Trimming shortened V by 8 bases and J by 0 bases, and 10 bases separated the two germline ends. This CDR3 region has 14 residues.

The rearrangement uses TRBV29-1 and TRBJ2-7; TRBD1 aligns across 7 bases. The CDR3 has 13 residues. Unmatched junction bases numbered 4, after V lost 3 bases and J lost 2 bases. Germline loops: CDR1 SQVTM, CDR2 ANQGSEA. This CDR3 reads CSVDWTGPYEQYF. CDR3 in DNA: TGCAGCGTTGACTGGACAGGCCCCTACGAGCAGTACTTC.

The chain is built from TRBV19 and TRBJ1-2; D possibly corresponds to TRBD1 (5 bases). V was cut by 0 bases and J by 7 bases, with 24 bases left in between. Germline loops: CDR1 LNHDA, CDR2 SQIVND (reference sequence). CDR3 length: 18 residues. DNA of the CDR3: TGTGCCAGTAGTATAGATGGGAGGGGAAAGGAACTAATCGGTGGCTACACCTTC. Its translation: CASSIDGRGKELIGGYTF.

V usage is TRBV7-6 and J usage is TRBJ2-1; perhaps TRBD1 as D (6 bases). Germline V CDR1 and CDR2: SGHVS, FNYEAQ. Trimming removed 2 bases at V and 1 base at J, with 9 bases between. The CDR3 is 15 residues long. The CDR3, as DNA: TGTGCCAGCAGCTTAACAGGGAGTTCCTACAATGAGCAGTTCTTC. It codes for CASSLTGSSYNEQFF.

V and J are TRBV6-5 and TRBJ2-1; 7 bases fit TRBD1. J was trimmed by 9 bases and V by 8 bases; bases with no gene match: 4. This CDR3 has 11 amino acids. CDR1 is MNHEY, CDR2 SVGAGI, per germline. The CDR3 DNA follows: TGTGCCAGCTCTCAGGGGGTTGAGCAGTTCTTC. The encoded protein is CASSQGVEQFF.

The chain employs TRBV9 and TRBJ2-1; D gene unclear. Germline V gene sequence: CDR1 SGDLS, CDR2 YYNGEE. V lost 3 bases and J 2 bases, leaving 6 bases between the germline ends. The CDR3 has 13 residues. The CDR3 spells CASSEATYNEQFF. The CDR3 DNA reads TGTGCCAGCAGCGAAGCAACCTACAATGAGCAGTTCTTC.

The genes are TRBV28 and TRBJ2-7, with TRBD1 as a possible D gene (5 bases). Germline V gene lookup returns CDR1 MDHEN and CDR2 SYDVKM. V lost 3 bases to trimming and J lost 3 bases, with 15 bases between them. The CDR3 contains 15 residues. The DNA for the CDR3 is TGTGCCAGCAGTTTGGGGCCAGCACAAGACTACGAGCAGTACTTC. Its translation is CASSLGPAQDYEQYF.

The gene calls are TRBV29-1 and TRBJ2-7, with 11 positions matching TRBD2. In germline, CDR1 is SQVTM, CDR2 ANQGSEA. V shed 6 bases and J 6 bases; nucleotides not matched to a gene: 10. There are 14 residues in the CDR3. The CDR3 spells CSVVLAGGRGEQYF. The CDR3 nucleotides read TGCAGCGTCGTTCTAGCGGGAGGTAGAGGCGAGCAGTACTTC.

V gene TRBV19 combines with J gene TRBJ1-1; weak D call: TRBD1 (5 bases). CDR3 length: 17 amino acids. From germline, CDR1 is LNHDA and CDR2 SQIVND (reference sequence). V shed 0 bases and J shed 1 base, with 15 bases lying between them. The CDR3 sequence is CASSIDDSRTGNTEAFF. Written as DNA, the CDR3 is TGTGCCAGTAGTATAGACGACAGCCGTACGGGGAACACTGAAGCTTTCTTT.

V gene TRBV30 combines with J gene TRBJ2-5, with a weak D call TRBD2 (6 bases). Germline CDR1 GTSNPN, CDR2 SVGIG (reference sequence). V was pared by 6 bases and J by 0 bases, with 14 bases between. This CDR3 is built from 14 residues. CDR3 DNA sequence: TGTGCCTGTTGTCGGGACTGGAACCAAGAGACCCAGTACTTC. Protein sequence: CACCRDWNQETQYF.

CDR3 residues: CASSPSTSGRALLRAYNEQFF. The CDR3 DNA sequence: TGTGCCAGCAGCCCGTCAACTAGCGGGCGAGCATTACTCCGAGCGTACAATGAGCAGTTCTTC. V is TRBV14 and J is TRBJ2-1; TRBD2 agrees at 9 bases. Germline loops: CDR1 SGHDN, CDR2 FVKESK. J lost 4 bases, V lost 4 bases, and 23 bases had no gene match. The CDR3 has 21 residues.

The chain is built from TRBV19 and TRBJ2-7, with D maybe TRBD1 (5 bases). Germline loops: CDR1 LNHDA, CDR2 SQIVND (reference sequence). The CDR3 length is 14 residues. The ends were cut back, 7 bases at V and 10 bases at J, with 23 bases in the middle. CDR3 coding DNA: TGTGCCAGTAAACTCTCCCGGGCAGGGCCAGAACAGTACTTC. It codes for CASKLSRAGPEQYF.

V usage is TRBV7-6 and J usage is TRBJ2-2; weak D call: TRBD2 (6 bases). CDR1 is SGHVS, CDR2 FNYEAQ, per germline. There are 16 residues in the CDR3. V was cut by 5 bases and J by 1 base, with 14 bases left in between. As DNA, the CDR3 is TGTGCCAGCAGCCAGGGAGGAGGGAGGAACACCGGGGAGCTGTTTTTT. Protein sequence: CASSQGGGRNTGELFF.

This chain connects TRBV2 to TRBJ2-2, with D possibly TRBD1 on 5 matching bases. Per germline, CDR1 SNHLY and CDR2 FYNNEI. The V end was cut by 1 base, the J end by 7 bases, with 16 bases between. This CDR3 is built from 16 residues. DNA for the CDR3: TGTGCCAGCAGTGAAGTAGGGGCTAGTGTGAGCGGGGAGCTGTTTTTT. As protein: CASSEVGASVSGELFF.

This chain uses TRBV6-6 with TRBJ2-3, with no clear D. The V gene lost 8 bases and the J gene lost 0 bases, with 9 bases spanning the gap. The CDR3 has 13 residues. Germline V lookup: CDR1 MNHNY, CDR2 SVGAGI (reference sequence). Written as DNA, the CDR3 is TGTGCCAGCCGCTCCGGGAGCACAGATACGCAGTATTTT. It yields the protein CASRSGSTDTQYF.

This clone has only one observation. V gene TRBV7-9 combines with J gene TRBJ2-7; 10 bases map to TRBD2. Trimming removed 4 bases from V and 3 bases from J; junction bases left unmatched: 9. The germline V gene has CDR1 SEHNR and CDR2 FQNEAQ (reference sequence). The CDR3 contains 16 residues. The chain's CDR3 is CASSSISGGTHYEQYF. CDR3 nucleotide sequence: TGTGCCAGCAGCTCAATTAGCGGGGGGACTCACTACGAGCAGTACTTC.

Only a few counts were recorded for this clone. This rearrangement joins TRBV27 to TRBJ1-2; D is ambiguous. This CDR3 is built from 12 residues. The V gene lost 8 bases and the J gene lost 5 bases, with 12 bases spanning the gap. Germline V gene data show CDR1 as MNHEY and CDR2 as SMNVEV (reference sequence). The CDR3 DNA sequence: TGTGCCAGCTACAACGCCGTGTATGGCTACACCTTC. Encoded protein: CASYNAVYGYTF.

The chain recombines TRBV19 with TRBJ2-1, with D perhaps matching TRBD2 (6 bases). Trimming pared 3 bases from V and 2 bases from J, leaving 11 bases between. The CDR3 extends over 15 amino acids. CDR1 is LNHDA and CDR2 is SQIVND in the germline V gene (reference sequence). The DNA for the CDR3 is TGTGCCAGTAGTATGAGGAGGGAGCCCTACAATGAGCAGTTCTTC. Translation gives CASSMRREPYNEQFF.

The gene calls are TRBV7-9 and TRBJ1-5, with TRBD1 identical over 9 bases. Unmatched junction bases numbered 3, after V lost 4 bases and J lost 5 bases. CDR3 length equals 14 residues. Germline V gene sequence: CDR1 SEHNR, CDR2 FQNEAQ (reference sequence). The CDR3 here is CASSSGTGYQPQHF. CDR3 nucleotide sequence: TGTGCCAGCAGCTCCGGGACAGGGTATCAGCCCCAGCATTTT.